The 23 T cell receptor beta chains given below trace back to one sample, sequenced in a study of cytomegalovirus exposure and HLA in healthy donors. PCR amplification relied on 60 Vbeta primers (plus 13 Jbeta primers). Generated by immunoSEQ multiplex PCR, the TCRdb table keeps only in-frame clones and is missing some. The sample holds about 130,000 clones, roughly 75% seen once. The sequenced sample consisted of PBMCs. All receptors come from a man aged 30 to 39 in good health.

This clone was seen a single time. The chain carries TRBV18 and TRBJ2-7; D gene uncertain. The V end was cut by 3 bases, the J end by 0 bases, with 9 bases between. The CDR3 sequence is 14 residues long. The germline V gene has CDR1 KGHSH and CDR2 LQKENI. CDR3 nucleotides: TGTGCCAGCTCACCGTTCAGCGACTCCTACGAGCAGTACTTC. Its translation: CASSPFSDSYEQYF.

The chain recombines TRBV7-9 with TRBJ2-2; 10 bases agree with TRBD2. Germline trimming cut 4 bases from V and 2 bases from J; bases unmatched to any gene: 7. The germline gives CDR1 SEHNR, CDR2 FQNEAQ (reference sequence). The length of the CDR3 is 17 residues. CDR3 loop: CASSSRAGGFNTGELFF. Here the CDR3 DNA reads TGTGCCAGCAGCTCAAGAGCGGGAGGGTTTAACACCGGGGAGCTGTTTTTT.

The genes are TRBV7-9 and TRBJ1-2; 9 bases match TRBD1. The germline CDR1 and CDR2 sequences are SEHNR and FQNEAQ (reference sequence). V dropped 4 bases and J dropped 2; count of bases not matched to a gene: 5. This CDR3 region has 15 residues. CDR3 residues: CASSWDRAGNYGYTF. As DNA, the CDR3 is TGTGCCAGCAGCTGGGACAGGGCTGGGAACTATGGCTACACCTTC.

This clone was seen a single time. The chain uses TRBV27 and TRBJ1-2, with 9 bases lining up with TRBD1. With V trimmed by 4 bases and J by 8 bases, 14 bases remained unmatched. Per the germline V gene, CDR1 is MNHEY and CDR2 is SMNVEV (reference sequence). CDR3 length: 16 amino acids. This chain's CDR3 is CASSSYDRDRAIGYTF. DNA of the CDR3: TGTGCCAGCAGTTCCTACGACCGGGACAGGGCTATAGGCTACACCTTC.

The chain recombines TRBV16 with TRBJ1-5; no clear D gene. The CDR3 is made up of 15 amino acids. Germline CDR1 reads KGHSY; CDR2 reads FQNENV. Trimming removed 2 bases at V and 0 bases at J, with 8 bases between. DNA of the CDR3: TGTGCCAGCAGCCAAGGGCAATCTAGCAATCAGCCCCAGCATTTT. Translated: CASSQGQSSNQPQHF.

The gene calls are TRBV6-1 and TRBJ2-1, with unresolved D. From germline, CDR1 is MNHNS and CDR2 SASEGT. Trimming pared 8 bases from V and 3 bases from J, leaving 11 bases between. The CDR3 runs to 13 residues. CDR3 protein: CASHPGLYNEQFF. For the CDR3, the DNA is TGTGCCAGCCACCCTGGGCTCTACAATGAGCAGTTCTTC.

The chain is built from TRBV27 and TRBJ2-7, with TRBD2 matching 8 bases. Germline CDR1 and CDR2: MNHEY and SMNVEV (reference sequence). The V gene end was trimmed by 5 bases and the J gene end by 3 bases; junction bases not matched to a gene: 21. This CDR3 is 19 amino acids long. This chain's CDR3 is CASSLIYPPPKREHYEQYF. DNA for the CDR3: TGTGCCAGCAGTCTAATATACCCGCCTCCCAAGCGGGAGCACTACGAGCAGTACTTC.

The chain has TRBV12-5 and TRBJ2-1; the match to TRBD2 covers 7 bases. The CDR3 contains 15 residues. Looked up from germline, CDR1 is LGHNT and CDR2 is FRNRAP. Trimming took 5 bases from V and 3 from J; bases not matched to a gene: 7. The CDR3 reads CASGQQTSNYNEQFF. CDR3 in DNA: TGTGCTAGTGGTCAACAGACTAGCAACTACAATGAGCAGTTCTTC. The full variable domain, completed using reference TRBV12-5 and TRBJ2-1, is DARVTQTPRHKVTEMGQEVTMRCQPILGHNTVFWYRQTMMQGLELLAYFRNRAPLDDSGMPKDRFSAEMPDATLATLKIQPSEPRDSAVYFCASGQQTSNYNEQFFGPGTRLTVL.

The rearrangement uses TRBV5-4 and TRBJ2-7; 10 positions agree with TRBD2. The J segment lost 6 bases and the V segment lost 1 base, leaving 4 bases of the junction unmatched. Germline assignment: CDR1 SGHNT and CDR2 YYREEE (reference sequence). The CDR3 is made up of 14 amino acids. The CDR3 is CASSLQLAGSEQYF. As DNA, the CDR3 is TGTGCCAGCAGCTTGCAACTAGCGGGAAGCGAGCAGTACTTC.

This chain uses TRBV14 with TRBJ2-7, with no clear D. The germline gives CDR1 SGHDN, CDR2 FVKESK. V lost 0 bases to trimming and J lost 2 bases, with 11 bases between them. The CDR3 loop spans 15 amino acids. Here the CDR3 reads CASSQESDTAYEQYF. CDR3 nucleotide sequence: TGTGCCAGCAGCCAAGAATCAGACACAGCCTACGAGCAGTACTTC.

This clone was found once. V usage is TRBV6-6 and J usage is TRBJ1-1, with 7 bases aligning to TRBD1. Unmatched junction bases numbered 6, after V lost 5 bases and J lost 3 bases. Germline V gene sequence: CDR1 MNHNY, CDR2 SVGAGI (reference sequence). This CDR3 has 14 amino acids. CDR3 loop: CASSLDREYTEAFF. The DNA of the CDR3 is TGTGCCAGCAGTCTCGACAGGGAATACACTGAAGCTTTCTTT.

This clone was seen a handful of times. The genes are TRBV5-6 and TRBJ2-7; maybe TRBD1 (5 bases). This CDR3 region has 12 residues. The V and J ends lost 0 bases and 5 bases respectively, with 6 bases between them. Germline V CDR1 and CDR2: SGHDT, YYEEEE. CDR3 in amino acids: CASSLVGDEQYF. DNA for the CDR3: TGTGCCAGCAGCTTGGTAGGGGACGAGCAGTACTTC.

V and J are TRBV30 and TRBJ1-2, with TRBD1 as a possible D gene (5 bases). The CDR3 sequence is 14 residues long. Trimming took 8 bases from V and 8 from J, leaving 24 bases between them. Germline V gene lookup returns CDR1 GTSNPN and CDR2 SVGIG (reference sequence). CDR3 region: CAGQDSPHFRGYTF. In DNA, the CDR3 is TGTGCCGGACAAGATAGTCCACACTTTCGAGGCTACACCTTC.

This chain connects TRBV6-5 to TRBJ2-7, with 9 bases that match TRBD2. Trimming removed 5 bases from V and 2 bases from J; junction bases left unmatched: 4. The CDR3 covers 14 residues. The germline gives CDR1 MNHEY, CDR2 SVGAGI. In nucleotides, the CDR3 is TGTGCCAGCAGTCTAGCGGGATCCACCTACGAGCAGTACTTC. Translating gives CASSLAGSTYEQYF.

The rearrangement links TRBV6-5 to TRBJ2-1; the match to TRBD2 covers 13 bases. Looked up from germline, CDR1 is MNHEY and CDR2 is SVGAGI. The CDR3 has 15 amino acids. The trim removed 6 bases at V and 8 bases at J, leaving 7 bases unmatched. CDR3 sequence (DNA): TGTGCCAGCAGCCACGGACTAGCGGGAGTGGATGAGCAGTTCTTC. Residues: CASSHGLAGVDEQFF.

The V gene is TRBV18, the J gene TRBJ2-5; TRBD2 might be the D (6 bases). Germline CDR1 KGHSH, CDR2 LQKENI. The CDR3 spans 14 residues. The V gene lost 6 bases and the J gene lost 4 bases, with 15 bases spanning the gap. CDR3 residues: CASSPQEGSETQYF. Written as DNA, the CDR3 is TGTGCCAGCTCTCCTCAGGAGGGATCAGAGACCCAGTACTTC.

The chain couples TRBV2 to TRBJ2-3; a weak D match, TRBD2 (7 bases). The CDR3 has 14 amino acids. Trimming pared 2 bases from V and 6 bases from J, leaving 12 bases between. Germline CDR1 SNHLY, CDR2 FYNNEI. The CDR3 is CASSEIRGGDTQYF. The CDR3 coding sequence is TGTGCCAGCAGTGAAATTAGGGGGGGGGATACGCAGTATTTT.

The chain joins TRBV7-9 to TRBJ2-7, with 7 bases lining up with TRBD1. CDR3 size: 14 residues. In germline, CDR1 is SEHNR, CDR2 FQNEAQ (reference sequence). J lost 3 bases, V lost 5 bases, and 7 bases had no gene match. CDR3 coding DNA: TGTGCCAGCAGCAAACCGGGACAGAGCTACGAGCAGTACTTC. Amino acid sequence: CASSKPGQSYEQYF.

This chain joins TRBV7-3 and TRBJ1-1; no clear D. This CDR3 has 16 amino acids. The V gene lost 1 base and the J gene lost 5 bases, with 17 bases spanning the gap. CDR1 and CDR2 (germline): SGHTA, FQGTGA. In DNA form, the CDR3 reads TGTGCCAGCAGCTTAATCGGGTTGGGCAGAGGGACTGAAGCTTTCTTT. Translation: CASSLIGLGRGTEAFF.

V is TRBV4-1 and J is TRBJ2-7; a weak D match, TRBD1 (5 bases). The V gene's germline CDR1 is MGHRA and CDR2 YSYEKL. This CDR3 comprises 13 residues. The V and J ends lost 0 bases and 6 bases respectively, with 9 bases between them. The CDR3 DNA is TGCGCCAGCAGCCAAGATCTAGGGGCCGAGCAGTACTTC. This codes for CASSQDLGAEQYF.

The J gene is TRBJ1-5, the V gene TRBV30, with unresolved D. The V gene's germline CDR1 is GTSNPN and CDR2 SVGIG (reference sequence). The CDR3 length is 14 residues. V lost 3 bases, J lost 3 bases, and 12 bases lay in between. As DNA, the CDR3 is TGTGCCTGGAGCCACAGCCAGGTCAATCAGCCCCAGCATTTT. This codes for CAWSHSQVNQPQHF.

The J gene is TRBJ1-2, the V gene TRBV7-9; D perhaps matches TRBD1 (5 bases). The CDR3 runs 15 residues. CDR1 and CDR2 from the germline V gene are SEHNR and FQNEAQ (reference sequence). Trimming removed 5 bases from V and 2 bases from J, with 15 bases in between. CDR3 sequence reads: CASSPGGRTNYGYTF. CDR3 coding DNA: TGTGCCAGCAGCCCCGGTGGACGGACAAACTATGGCTACACCTTC.

V usage is TRBV19 and J usage is TRBJ1-1; the D gene is possibly TRBD1 (6 bases). The CDR3 loop spans 14 amino acids. The V end was cut by 5 bases, the J end by 0 bases, with 10 bases between. Germline loops: CDR1 LNHDA, CDR2 SQIVND (reference sequence). This chain's CDR3 is CASSQTGLNTEAFF. The DNA of the CDR3 is TGTGCCAGTAGTCAGACAGGCCTGAACACTGAAGCTTTCTTT. The whole variable domain, remainder taken from reference TRBV19 and TRBJ1-1, is DGGITQSPKYLFRKEGQNVTLSCEQNLNHDAMYWYRQDPGQGLRLIYYSQIVNDFQKGDIAEGYSVSREKKESFPLTVTSAQKNPTAFYLCASSQTGLNTEAFFGQGTRLTVV.